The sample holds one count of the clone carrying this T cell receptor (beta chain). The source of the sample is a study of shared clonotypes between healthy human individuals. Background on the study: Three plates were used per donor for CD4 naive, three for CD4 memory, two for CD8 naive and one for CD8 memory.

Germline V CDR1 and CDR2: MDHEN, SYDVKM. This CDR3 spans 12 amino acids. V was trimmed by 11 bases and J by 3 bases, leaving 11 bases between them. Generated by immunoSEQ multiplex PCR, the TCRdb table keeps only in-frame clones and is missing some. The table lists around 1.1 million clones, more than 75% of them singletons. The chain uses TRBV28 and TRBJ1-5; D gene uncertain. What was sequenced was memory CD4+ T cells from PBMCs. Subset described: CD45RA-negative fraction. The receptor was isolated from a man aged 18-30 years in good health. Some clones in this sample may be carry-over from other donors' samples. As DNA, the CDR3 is TGTGCCTGGGGAGCTTACAATCAGCCCCAGCATTTT. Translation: CAWGAYNQPQHF.